Listed below are T cell receptor beta chains from one sample, sequenced in a study of radiation and T cells in renal cell carcinoma. Assay used: immunoSEQ multiplex PCR; TCRdb lists only in-frame clones, some missing. The table lists 40,000 to 60,000 clones, about 80% of them singletons. The source was blood, collected from a patient whose treatment included radiotherapy and nephrectomy. The receptors derive from a woman in her 70s with renal cell carcinoma. Both conserved end residues are part of each CDR3. Fields, in order: CDR3 DNA, CDR3 protein, V gene, J gene, D gene, clone size. A D gene is named only where the DNA matches it firmly. Size is stated for part of the rows, as once, few or many counts, or as a class when the clone is expanded.

TGTGCCAGCAGCTCCCTGGTGGGCGATGAAAAACTGTTTTTT	CASSSLVGDEKLFF	TRBV7-9	TRBJ1-4	-	few
TGTGCCAGCAGCTATAACAGGGGCGATGGCTACACCTTC	CASSYNRGDGYTF	TRBV7-9	TRBJ1-2	TRBD1	-
TGCGCCAGCAGCTCCTTGATGACGGCAGGGCCCCATGAGCAGTTCTTC	CASSSLMTAGPHEQFF	TRBV5-1	TRBJ2-1	-	-
TGTGCCTGGGTGCGGAGACTGAACTATGGCTACACCTTC	CAWVRRLNYGYTF	TRBV30	TRBJ1-2	-	-
TGTGCCAGCAGCCCGGGTCAACAGGACGGTGAAAAACTGTTTTTT	CASSPGQQDGEKLFF	TRBV5-6	TRBJ1-4	-	-
TGTGCCAGCAGCTTCAGGGGAAGCAATCAGCCCCAGCATTTT	CASSFRGSNQPQHF	TRBV7-2	TRBJ1-5	-	-
TGCGCCAGCAGTGAGCCCGGGTTGAGGGCCTCCCACGCTTTCTTT	CASSEPGLRASHAFF	TRBV10-2	TRBJ1-1	-	-
TGTGCCCCCAGGCAGCGGGGGGCTTCAGATACGCAGTATTTT	CAPRQRGASDTQYF	TRBV19	TRBJ2-3	TRBD2	few
TGTGCCAGCAGCTTGGCTGCAGGGGGGGTTGGTGAAGCTTTCTTT	CASSLAAGGVGEAFF	TRBV5-6	TRBJ1-1	TRBD1	-
TGCGCCAGCAGCCAGAAGGGGACTAGCTGGAATGAGCAGTTCTTC	CASSQKGTSWNEQFF	TRBV4-1	TRBJ2-1	TRBD2	few
TGTGCTAGTGGTTCGAGAGATCCTTCGTACGAGCAGTACTTC	CASGSRDPSYEQYF	TRBV12-5	TRBJ2-7	-	-
TGCGCCAGCAGCTTGCCCCAAGGTCAGGGGGCGTGGTACGAGCAGTACTTC	CASSLPQGQGAWYEQYF	TRBV5-1	TRBJ2-7	TRBD1	-
TGTGCCAGCAGCTTAGATCTACTAGCGGGACAGCAGTTCTTC	CASSLDLLAGQQFF	TRBV7-9	TRBJ2-1	TRBD2	-
TGCGCCAGCAGTCTCGTCCAACAGCCGGGCTATAATTCACCCCTCCACTTT	CASSLVQQPGYNSPLHF	TRBV5-1	TRBJ1-6	-	once
TGCGCCAGCAGCTTGGCCTTGGACACTCGCTACAATGAGCAGTTCTTC	CASSLALDTRYNEQFF	TRBV5-1	TRBJ2-1	-	-
TGCGCCAGCAGCCAAGATCTTAGTAGCGGGGGGAGCACAGATACGCAGTATTTT	CASSQDLSSGGSTDTQYF	TRBV4-3	TRBJ2-3	TRBD2	-
TGTGCCAGCAGCCCAAACCTCTACCGGGCTACCCAAAACATTCAGTACTTC	CASSPNLYRATQNIQYF	TRBV7-2	TRBJ2-4	-	-
TGCGCCAGCAGTTACGCAAGACAGGGTGAAGCTTTCTTT	CASSYARQGEAFF	TRBV6-5	TRBJ1-1	TRBD1	-
TGTGCCAGCAGTTCCGTGGGGAATAGCAATCAGCCCCAGCATTTT	CASSSVGNSNQPQHF	TRBV6-5	TRBJ1-5	-	-
TGTGCCAGCAGACAAGGGGGCGGGTCTGAAGCTTTCTTT	CASRQGGGSEAFF	TRBV27	TRBJ1-1	TRBD1	few
TGTGCCAGCAGCTGGGGACGGACAGGGGTGGAGACCCAGTACTTC	CASSWGRTGVETQYF	TRBV5-6	TRBJ2-5	TRBD1	-
TGTGCCAGCAGTGCCCCCGGGACAGGGACACTCCAGACCCAGTACTTC	CASSAPGTGTLQTQYF	TRBV27	TRBJ2-5	TRBD1	-
TGTGCCAGTAGCCCTCAGATAGCCAAAAACATTCAGTACTTC	CASSPQIAKNIQYF	TRBV19	TRBJ2-4	-	-
TGTGCCAGCAGCCTCGGCGAGGGACAGACATATACGCAGTATTTT	CASSLGEGQTYTQYF	TRBV7-9	TRBJ2-3	TRBD1	few
TGTGCCAGCAGCTTAGCGCTGACTCCACGTGGCACTGAAGCTTTCTTT	CASSLALTPRGTEAFF	TRBV7-6	TRBJ1-1	-	-
TGTGCCAGCAGCGCCGGGGCAAACCGACCACTCTATGGCTACACCTTC	CASSAGANRPLYGYTF	TRBV7-2	TRBJ1-2	-	once
TGTGCCAGCAGCTTAGATAACCAGGATGAAAAACTGTTTTTT	CASSLDNQDEKLFF	TRBV7-8	TRBJ1-4	-	-
TGCGCCAGCAGCCAAGATCGGGTCGGCGGGATTTCCTACAATGAGCAGTTCTTC	CASSQDRVGGISYNEQFF	TRBV4-1	TRBJ2-1	-	-
TGTGCCAGCAGTGAAATGGGTCGTGGGAACAATCAGCCCCAGCATTTT	CASSEMGRGNNQPQHF	TRBV6-1	TRBJ1-5	-	medium-sized
TGCGCCAGCAGGCCCTCTCCGGGACCGACCCTGGGCGAGCAGTACTTC	CASRPSPGPTLGEQYF	TRBV5-1	TRBJ2-7	-	-
TGTGCCAGCAGTTTTTCCCCAGGGAAGACTGGGGCCAACGTCCTGACTTTC	CASSFSPGKTGANVLTF	TRBV27	TRBJ2-6	-	-
TGTGCCAGCAGCTTGGGCAGGGGCCCAGATACGCAGTATTTT	CASSLGRGPDTQYF	TRBV5-4	TRBJ2-3	-	-
TGTGCCAGCAGCTTACGGGGAAGTCAGGAGACCCAGTACTTC	CASSLRGSQETQYF	TRBV7-7	TRBJ2-5	-	few
TGCGCCAGCAGCTTGGTAGGGACAGGGGTCTATGGCTACACCTTC	CASSLVGTGVYGYTF	TRBV5-1	TRBJ1-2	TRBD1	-
TGCAGTGCTAGAGATCCCACAGAAGCTTTCTTT	CSARDPTEAFF	TRBV20-1	TRBJ1-1	-	-
TGTGCCTGGGGACGCCGGGGCAGGGTTCTTAGCTACGAGCAGTACTTC	CAWGRRGRVLSYEQYF	TRBV30	TRBJ2-7	-	-
TGTGCCAGCAGCCTTACCGGGACAGCCGCTAACTATGGCTACACCTTC	CASSLTGTAANYGYTF	TRBV5-5	TRBJ1-2	TRBD1	-
TGTGCCAGCAGTGATCGTAACAGGGGTTACGAGCAGTACTTC	CASSDRNRGYEQYF	TRBV25-1	TRBJ2-7	TRBD1	-
TGTGCCAGCTCACCACCAGGGGACAGAGAGACCCAGTACTTC	CASSPPGDRETQYF	TRBV18	TRBJ2-5	TRBD1	-
TGTGCCAGCAGCTTGGGTCAGGGAAGTGGAACTGAAGCTTTCTTT	CASSLGQGSGTEAFF	TRBV5-4	TRBJ1-1	-	few
TGTGCCACTGGAGGGGGCGGGGAGCTGTTTTTT	CATGGGGELFF	TRBV6-5	TRBJ2-2	-	-
TGTGCCAGCAGTGAAGCAGGCCAGGCAGGGAAGTACGAGCAGTACTTC	CASSEAGQAGKYEQYF	TRBV6-1	TRBJ2-7	-	-
TGCGCCAGCAGCACACTAGCGACCAACAATGAGCAGTTCTTC	CASSTLATNNEQFF	TRBV5-1	TRBJ2-1	TRBD2	-
TGTGCCACCAGGAGCGGGAGGCACACCGGGGAGCTGTTTTTT	CATRSGRHTGELFF	TRBV15	TRBJ2-2	TRBD2	-
TGTGCCAGCAGTATGGGGGGGAGATCCTACGAGCAGTACTTC	CASSMGGRSYEQYF	TRBV7-6	TRBJ2-7	TRBD2	few
TGTGCCAGCTCACCAGGGGACGGAAACACCATATATTTT	CASSPGDGNTIYF	TRBV18	TRBJ1-3	-	-
TGTGCCACCCCGGGGCAAACCTACGAGCAGTACTTC	CATPGQTYEQYF	TRBV21-1	TRBJ2-7	-	-
TGCGCCAGCAGCCCCGGGCCTTCAAGAGGAGAAAAACTGTTTTTT	CASSPGPSRGEKLFF	TRBV5-1	TRBJ1-4	-	once
TGTGCCATCAGTGAGCCAGGGCCAGATACGCAGTATTTT	CAISEPGPDTQYF	TRBV10-3	TRBJ2-3	-	-
TGTGCCAGCAGCCCCCTGGACAGGGGGGATGGCTACACCTTC	CASSPLDRGDGYTF	TRBV5-4	TRBJ1-2	TRBD1	few
TGTGCCAGCACCTTCGGACAATTGAGGACTGAAGCTTTCTTT	CASTFGQLRTEAFF	TRBV7-2	TRBJ1-1	-	-
TGTGCCAGCAGCTTGGGGGCAGGGGGATTAGCCAAAAACATTCAGTACTTC	CASSLGAGGLAKNIQYF	TRBV5-4	TRBJ2-4	TRBD1	-
TGTGCCAGCAGTAAACTAGCGGAGCAGTTCTTC	CASSKLAEQFF	TRBV28	TRBJ2-1	TRBD2	many
TGTGCCAGTAGTATAGATCCCCAGGGCACCTCTGGGGCCAACGTCCTGACTTTC	CASSIDPQGTSGANVLTF	TRBV19	TRBJ2-6	-	-
TGCGCCAGCAGCTTAGGGGGGCAGGGCACCTACGAGCAGTACTTC	CASSLGGQGTYEQYF	TRBV5-1	TRBJ2-7	-	-